In its sample, the clone carrying this T cell receptor beta chain was seen many times. Its cognate antigen is unknown. Germline V gene data show CDR1 as SEHNR and CDR2 as FQNEAQ (reference sequence). V was clipped by 8 bases and J by 5 bases; unmatched bases: 4. This CDR3 is 13 amino acids long. Study-level results: Tumor-infiltrating Treg TCR alpha and beta sequences overlapped most with tumor naive CD4+ T cells, then blood naive.

One entry per CDR3 protein results from TCRdb running MiXCR on the 5' RACE reads. The sample lists around 30,000 distinct CDR3 sequences, roughly 24% occurring once. Material: memory CD4+ T cells sorted from blood. Subset: memory CD4+ T cells, CD4+CD45RO+CD25-. The chain combines TRBV7-9 with TRBJ1-5; TRBD1 aligns across 9 bases. The clonotype originates from a female donor with breast cancer. This CDR3 is CASRQGGDQPQHF. The CDR3 DNA is TGTGCCAGCCGACAGGGGGGAGATCAGCCCCAGCATTTT.